Listed here are 14 T cell receptor beta chains from one sample, sequenced in a study of CD8 T cells in Susac syndrome (dated by TCRdb to the late 2010s). The receptor library was made with the immunoSEQ multiplex PCR assay. RNA was extracted with the RNeasy kit and roughly 0.45 to 1 ug was reverse transcribed using random hexamers. TCRdb itself trimmed the public reads at Q25 with fastp, ran MiXCR and retained productive beta chains. Here each entry gathers all rows of one CDR3 protein and keeps the most common genes and DNA. The sample yields about 150,000 distinct CDR3 sequences; about 95% were counted once. Jointly, the top ten make up 0.14% to 0.15% of the sample. The sample was CD8+ T cells from PBMCs. The receptor set was obtained from a human donor with multiple sclerosis.

V usage is TRBV12-3 or TRBV12-4 and J usage is TRBJ1-2; D gene unclear. The ends were cut back, 10 bases at V and 2 bases at J, with 5 bases in the middle. CDR3 length: 10 amino acids. CDR3 sequence reads: CATENYGYTF. CDR3 coding DNA: TGTGCCACAGAAAACTATGGCTACACCTTC.

The chain joins TRBV3-1 to TRBJ2-5, with TRBD2 matching over 8 bases. V shed 1 base and J 0 bases; nucleotides not matched to a gene: 16. CDR3 length equals 20 residues. Germline-derived CDR1 and CDR2 are LGHDT and YNNKEL (reference sequence). The CDR3 bases are TGTGCCAGCAGCCAAGTCGGAAGCGGGGGCAAAAATCCCTACCAAGAGACCCAGTACTTC. Protein product: CASSQVGSGGKNPYQETQYF.

The rearrangement uses TRBV15 and TRBJ2-7, with TRBD2 matching 7 bases. V shed 5 bases and J 2 bases; nucleotides not matched to a gene: 6. Looked up from germline, CDR1 is LNHNV and CDR2 is YYDKDF (reference sequence). This CDR3 region has 14 residues. The CDR3 nucleotides read TGTGCCACCAGCGCAGGACTAGATACCTACGAGCAGTACGTC. Translation gives CATSAGLDTYEQYV.

The chain employs TRBV30 and TRBJ1-2, with D possibly being TRBD1 (5 bases). Trimming stripped 2 bases from V and 2 bases from J, with 12 bases between. The V gene's germline CDR1 is GTSNPN and CDR2 SVGIG (reference sequence). The CDR3 spans 14 residues. The CDR3 protein is CAWSPGTLNYGYTF. The CDR3 DNA reads TGTGCCTGGAGTCCGGGGACGTTGAACTATGGCTACACCTTC.

The CDR3 sequence is CAWSEGTGTSHTGELFF. CDR3 sequence (DNA): TGTGCCTGGAGCGAAGGGACCGGGACATCACACACCGGGGAGCTGTTTTTT. The chain uses TRBV30 and TRBJ2-2; perhaps TRBD1 as D (6 bases). V dropped 3 bases and J dropped 3 bases, with 20 bases sitting between them. The CDR3 has 17 residues. CDR1 GTSNPN and CDR2 SVGIG come from the germline V gene (reference sequence).

The genes are TRBV7-8 and TRBJ1-2; D unclear. Looked up from germline, CDR1 is SGHVS and CDR2 is FQNEAQ. Trimming pared 2 bases from V and 8 bases from J, leaving 15 bases between. The CDR3 covers 14 residues. The CDR3 sequence: CASSLTSSGRGYTF. CDR3 nucleotides: TGTGCCAGCAGCTTAACCTCGAGCGGACGAGGCTACACCTTC.

V and J are TRBV29-1 and TRBJ2-1; D is perhaps TRBD2 (7 bases). The V end was cut by 8 bases, the J end by 0 bases, with 23 bases between. Germline CDR1 and CDR2: SQVTM and ANQGSEA. The CDR3 spans 17 residues. CDR3 sequence reads: CSLRGGGGPRSYNEQFF. The CDR3 region has the DNA TGCAGCCTCCGAGGAGGGGGGGGGCCGCGCTCCTACAATGAGCAGTTCTTC.

The rearrangement joins TRBV12-3 or TRBV12-4 to TRBJ2-1; tentative D call: TRBD1 (5 bases). CDR3 length equals 16 residues. V was trimmed by 0 bases and J by 8 bases, leaving 17 bases between them. The CDR3 is CASSLALRGALDEQFF. The CDR3 DNA follows: TGTGCCAGCAGTTTAGCGCTAAGGGGCGCTCTCGATGAGCAGTTCTTC.

The chain carries TRBV13 and TRBJ2-1; 7 nucleotides match TRBD1. Germline CDR1 is PRHDT and CDR2 is FYEKMQ (reference sequence). After removal of 3 bases from V and 7 bases from J, the junction contained 6 bases not matched to a gene. The CDR3 extends over 14 amino acids. Here the CDR3 reads CASSFDTGENEQFF. The CDR3 nucleotides read TGTGCCAGCAGCTTCGATACAGGGGAAAATGAGCAGTTCTTC.

The genes are TRBV20-1 and TRBJ2-7; unclear D gene. This CDR3 is 13 amino acids long. V dropped 2 bases and J dropped 2 bases, with 10 bases sitting between them. Germline V gene sequence: CDR1 DFQATT, CDR2 SNEGSKA (reference sequence). In DNA, the CDR3 is TGCAGTGCTAGATCGCTGAATACCTACGAGCAGTACTTC. Protein: CSARSLNTYEQYF.

The table lists this clonotype with a count of one. This chain joins TRBV29-1 and TRBJ2-1, with a tentative D call TRBD2 (6 bases). This CDR3 region has 14 residues. The V gene lost 4 bases and the J gene lost 6 bases, with 16 bases spanning the gap. Per the germline V gene, CDR1 is SQVTM and CDR2 is ANQGSEA. In nucleotides, the CDR3 is TGCAGCGTTGTCAGGAGGGGTAAGGTCAATGAGCAGTTCTTC. It is translated as CSVVRRGKVNEQFF.

CDR3 sequence reads: CASSSSQGGNTEAFF. The CDR3 DNA follows: TGTGCCAGCAGCTCGTCTCAAGGGGGCAACACTGAAGCTTTCTTT. J is TRBJ1-1 and V is TRBV13, with 7 positions matching TRBD1. Germline assignment: CDR1 PRHDT and CDR2 FYEKMQ (reference sequence). The CDR3 consists of 15 residues. J was trimmed by 2 bases and V by 4 bases; bases with no gene match: 7.

The chain uses TRBV3-1 and TRBJ2-1; TRBD1 agrees at 8 bases. Germline values: CDR1 LGHDT, CDR2 YNNKEL (reference sequence). This CDR3 region has 15 residues. Trimming at V came to 0 bases and at J to 8 bases, leaving 6 bases not matched to a gene. CDR3 bases: TGTGCCAGCAGCCAAGAGGAGACAGGGGATGATGAGCAGTTCTTC. The encoded protein is CASSQEETGDDEQFF.

Comment on this clonotype: At one end the junction does not follow the germline gene, possibly because of a read error. The chain couples TRBV20-1 to TRBJ2-7; 9 bases line up with TRBD1. The CDR3 covers 13 residues. The germline CDR1 and CDR2 sequences are DFQATT and SNEGSKA (reference sequence). The CDR3 loop is CSAGDRGYYEQYF. CDR3 coding DNA: TGCAGTGCTGGAGACAGGGGGTACTACGAGCAGTACTTC.